One sample yielded the 4 T cell receptor beta chains listed below, sequenced in a study of T cells in Graves' hyperthyroidism and ophthalmopathy. From RNA transcripts, TCR beta CDR3 regions were amplified. Primed by the HTBI set, a first-round RT-PCR was run on the TCR CDR3. TCRdb re-called the multiplex PCR reads with MiXCR, one entry per CDR3 protein. The sample includes around 260,000 distinct CDR3 sequences, about 25% of them seen just once. Source material: blood. All receptors come from a man aged 35 to 55 with Graves' hyperthyroidism that later progressed to Graves' ophthalmopathy.

This clonotype appeared many times. This chain uses TRBV30 with TRBJ2-2, with D possibly TRBD2 on 6 matching bases. The V and J ends lost 2 bases and 3 bases respectively, with 10 bases between them. Germline CDR1 GTSNPN, CDR2 SVGIG (reference sequence). The CDR3 runs to 14 residues. CDR3 coding DNA: TGTGCCTGGAGTATTCGGAGGGACACCGGGGAGCTGTTTTTT. Protein product: CAWSIRRDTGELFF.

This clonotype was observed at least ten times. V usage is TRBV20-1 and J usage is TRBJ2-2, with TRBD2 matching 13 bases. CDR1 is DFQATT and CDR2 is SNEGSKA in the germline V gene (reference sequence). The CDR3 is 17 amino acids. J lost 6 bases, V lost 0 bases, and 7 bases had no gene match. CDR3 nucleotide sequence: TGCAGTGCTAGAGACCCAAGGACTAGCGGGAGTGCCGGGGAGCTGTTTTTT. This encodes CSARDPRTSGSAGELFF.

This clonotype appeared many times. This sequence joins TRBV2 and TRBJ2-2; D is ambiguous. Trimming pared 5 bases from V and 4 bases from J, leaving 11 bases between. Germline V lookup: CDR1 SNHLY, CDR2 FYNNEI. This CDR3 spans 14 amino acids. In DNA, the CDR3 is TGTGCCAGCAGTCTTTCGCCGGTCACCGGGGAGCTGTTTTTT. It yields the protein CASSLSPVTGELFF.

This clonotype was counted at least ten times. This chain's CDR3 is CASSRTSGSSGELFF. The CDR3 DNA sequence: TGTGCCAGCAGTCGGACTAGCGGGAGTTCCGGGGAGCTGTTTTTT. V usage is TRBV2 and J usage is TRBJ2-2; TRBD2 matches at 13 bases. The junction had 3 bases not matched to a gene; V was cut back by 5 bases and J by 6 bases. The CDR3 loop spans 15 amino acids. The germline gives CDR1 SNHLY, CDR2 FYNNEI.